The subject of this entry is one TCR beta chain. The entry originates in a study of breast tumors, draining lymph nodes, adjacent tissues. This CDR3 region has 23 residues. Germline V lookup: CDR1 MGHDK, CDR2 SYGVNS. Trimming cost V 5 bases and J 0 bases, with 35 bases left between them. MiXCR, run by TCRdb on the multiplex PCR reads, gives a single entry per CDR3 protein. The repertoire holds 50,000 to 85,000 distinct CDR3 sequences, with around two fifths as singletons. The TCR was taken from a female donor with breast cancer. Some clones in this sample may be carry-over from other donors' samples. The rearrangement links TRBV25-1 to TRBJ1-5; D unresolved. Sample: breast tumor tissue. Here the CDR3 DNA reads TGTGCCAGCAGTACCTCTGGGGTTTGCCACACTCATGATGCACTGTGTAGCAATCAGCCCCAGCATTTT. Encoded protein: CASSTSGVCHTHDALCSNQPQHF. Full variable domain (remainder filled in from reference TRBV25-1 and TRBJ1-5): EADIYQTPRYLVIGTGKKITLECSQTMGHDKMYWYQQDPGMELHLIHYSYGVNSTEKGDLSSESTVSRIRTEHFPLTLESARPSHTSQYLCASSTSGVCHTHDALCSNQPQHFGDGTRLSIL.